The sequence of this T cell receptor beta chain was determined in a study of cytomegalovirus exposure and HLA in healthy donors. Findings and caveats of the study: The study put around 180 TCR beta chains on its list as cytomegalovirus-associated. By HLA locus, TCR association rates varied in a later analysis, with DRB1 showing the most and HLA-C the fewest. Presence/absence analyses assumed roughly uniform sequencing depth across donors, which may not hold.

PCR primers comprised 60 Vbeta and 13 Jbeta primers. Clones were sequenced by immunoSEQ multiplex PCR, and TCRdb holds only the in-frame ones, with some missing. The data hold some 150,000 clones, with about 76% observed a single time. On this clone: Its antigen remains unknown. Mismatch with germline at one junction end may stem from a read error.

This CDR3 is built from 16 residues. Per the germline V gene, CDR1 is MNHEY and CDR2 is SVGAGI. The sequenced material came from PBMCs. The source is a male donor in good health and CMV-seronegative. This rearrangement joins TRBV6-5 to TRBJ2-6; D might be TRBD1 (5 bases). This chain's CDR3 is CASSYSEVSGANGLTF. The CDR3 coding sequence is TGTGCCAGCAGTTACTCTGAAGTGTCTGGGGCCAACGGCCTGACTTTC.